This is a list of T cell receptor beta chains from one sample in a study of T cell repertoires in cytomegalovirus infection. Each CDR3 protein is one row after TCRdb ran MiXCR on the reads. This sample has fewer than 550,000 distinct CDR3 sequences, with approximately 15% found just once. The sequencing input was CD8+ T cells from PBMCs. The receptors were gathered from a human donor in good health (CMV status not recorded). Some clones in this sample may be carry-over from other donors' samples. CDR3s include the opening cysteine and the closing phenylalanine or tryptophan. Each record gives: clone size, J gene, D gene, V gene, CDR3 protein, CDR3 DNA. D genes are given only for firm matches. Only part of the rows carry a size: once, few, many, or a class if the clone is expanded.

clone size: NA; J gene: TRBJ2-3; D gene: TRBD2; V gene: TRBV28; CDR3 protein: CASSFGSGLQDTQYF; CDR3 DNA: TGTGCCAGCAGTTTTGGTAGCGGGCTCCAAGATACGCAGTATTTT
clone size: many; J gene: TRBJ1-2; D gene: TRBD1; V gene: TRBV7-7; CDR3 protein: CASSLVEGTGGYGYTF; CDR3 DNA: TGTGCCAGCAGCTTGGTGGAAGGGACAGGAGGCTATGGCTACACCTTC
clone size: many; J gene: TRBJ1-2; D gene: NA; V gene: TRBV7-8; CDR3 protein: CASSSRRDINYGYTF; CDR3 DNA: TGTGCCAGCAGCTCTCGTCGGGACATTAACTATGGCTACACCTTC
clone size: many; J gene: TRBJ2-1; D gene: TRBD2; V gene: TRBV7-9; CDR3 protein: CASSKAGGSHNEQFF; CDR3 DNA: TGTGCCAGCAGCAAAGCGGGAGGGTCCCACAATGAGCAGTTCTTC
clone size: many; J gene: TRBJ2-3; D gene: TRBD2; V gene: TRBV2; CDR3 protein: CATRTSGGWSDTQYF; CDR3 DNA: TGTGCCACCCGGACTAGCGGGGGGTGGTCAGATACGCAGTATTTT
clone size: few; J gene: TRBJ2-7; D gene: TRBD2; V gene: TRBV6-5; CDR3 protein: CASSYSGETSGTYEQYF; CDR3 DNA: TGTGCCAGCAGTTACTCGGGGGAGACTAGCGGGACCTACGAGCAGTACTTC
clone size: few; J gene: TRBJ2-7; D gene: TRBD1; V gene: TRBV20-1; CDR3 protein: CSAWTGGSYEQYF; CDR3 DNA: TGCAGTGCCTGGACAGGGGGATCCTACGAGCAGTACTTC
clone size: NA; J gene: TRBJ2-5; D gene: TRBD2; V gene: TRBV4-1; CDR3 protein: CASSQDPSTSGTETQYF; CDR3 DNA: TGCGCCAGCAGCCAAGATCCGTCGACTAGCGGTACGGAGACCCAGTACTTC
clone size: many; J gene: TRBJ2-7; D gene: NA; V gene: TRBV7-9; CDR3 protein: CASSPLKDEQYF; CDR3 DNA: TGTGCCAGCAGCCCCCTGAAGGACGAGCAGTACTTC
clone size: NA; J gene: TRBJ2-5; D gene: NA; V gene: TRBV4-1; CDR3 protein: CASSQVVGETQYF; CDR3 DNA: TGCGCCAGCAGCCAGGTTGTAGGGGAGACCCAGTACTTC
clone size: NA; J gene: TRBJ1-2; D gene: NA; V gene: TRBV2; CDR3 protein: CASIHPGGYTF; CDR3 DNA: TGTGCCAGCATCCACCCCGGCGGCTACACCTTC
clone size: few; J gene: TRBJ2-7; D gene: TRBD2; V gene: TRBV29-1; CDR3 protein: CSVEDPGGFNEQYF; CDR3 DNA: TGCAGCGTTGAAGATCCGGGGGGATTCAACGAGCAGTACTTC
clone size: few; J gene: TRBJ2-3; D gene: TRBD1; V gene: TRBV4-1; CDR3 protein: CASSQGTGGRTDTQYF; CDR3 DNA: TGCGCCAGCAGCCAAGGGACAGGGGGCCGCACAGATACGCAGTATTTT
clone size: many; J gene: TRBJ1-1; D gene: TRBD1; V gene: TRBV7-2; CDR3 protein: CASSLAEAGGNYVNTEAFF; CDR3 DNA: TGTGCCAGCAGCTTAGCAGAGGCAGGGGGAAATTACGTGAACACTGAAGCTTTCTTT
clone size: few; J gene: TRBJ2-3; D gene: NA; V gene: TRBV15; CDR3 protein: CATSRELDTQYF; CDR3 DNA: TGTGCCACCAGCAGGGAATTGGATACGCAGTATTTT
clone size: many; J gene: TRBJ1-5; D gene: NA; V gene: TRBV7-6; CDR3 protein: CASSLSLRENQPQHF; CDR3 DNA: TGTGCCAGCAGCTTATCTCTCAGGGAGAATCAGCCCCAGCATTTT
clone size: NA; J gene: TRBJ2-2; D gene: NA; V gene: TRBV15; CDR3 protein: CATSSRDGRNTGELFF; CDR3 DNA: TGTGCCACCAGCAGCCGGGACGGGAGGAACACCGGGGAGCTGTTTTTT
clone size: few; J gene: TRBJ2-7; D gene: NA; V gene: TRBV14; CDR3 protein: CASSQAGIRKNEQYF; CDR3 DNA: TGTGCCAGCAGCCAAGCAGGGATTCGAAAGAACGAGCAGTACTTC
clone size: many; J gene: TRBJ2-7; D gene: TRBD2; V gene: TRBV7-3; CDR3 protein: CASSVAGGGPPYEQYF; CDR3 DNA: TGTGCCAGCAGCGTGGCTGGCGGGGGGCCCCCCTACGAGCAGTACTTC
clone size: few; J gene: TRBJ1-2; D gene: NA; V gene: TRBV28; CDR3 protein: CASSLSSQGHNYGYTF; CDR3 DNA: TGTGCCAGCAGTTTATCGTCGCAGGGCCATAACTATGGCTACACCTTC
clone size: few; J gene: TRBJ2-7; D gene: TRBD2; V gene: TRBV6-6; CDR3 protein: CASSYFEREVDEQYF; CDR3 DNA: TGTGCCAGCAGTTACTTCGAGCGGGAGGTGGACGAGCAGTACTTC
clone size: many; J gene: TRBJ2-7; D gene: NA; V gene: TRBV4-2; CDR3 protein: CASSQEGSDRTPYYEQYF; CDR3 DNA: TGTGCCAGCAGCCAAGAAGGGAGCGATAGGACACCCTACTACGAGCAGTACTTC
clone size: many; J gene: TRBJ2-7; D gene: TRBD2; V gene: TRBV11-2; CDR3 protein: CASSPGTSELPTMWQYF; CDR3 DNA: TGTGCCAGCAGCCCCGGGACTAGCGAACTACCTACGATGTGGCAGTACTTC
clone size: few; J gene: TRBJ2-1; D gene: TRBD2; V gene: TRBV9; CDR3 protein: CASSVAPLAGGGDEQFF; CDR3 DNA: TGTGCCAGCAGCGTAGCCCCCCTAGCGGGAGGGGGCGATGAGCAGTTCTTC
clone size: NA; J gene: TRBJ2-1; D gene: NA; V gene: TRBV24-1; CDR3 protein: CATEGQPPYNEQFF; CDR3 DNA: TGTGCCACCGAGGGACAACCCCCCTACAATGAGCAGTTCTTC
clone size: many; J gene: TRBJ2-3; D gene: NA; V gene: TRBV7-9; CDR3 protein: CASSPQGAATDTQYF; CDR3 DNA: TGTGCCAGCAGCCCCCAGGGAGCCGCCACGGATACGCAGTATTTT
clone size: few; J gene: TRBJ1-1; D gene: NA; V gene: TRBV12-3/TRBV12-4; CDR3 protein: CASNVAFF; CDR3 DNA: TGTGCCAGCAACGTGGCTTTCTTT
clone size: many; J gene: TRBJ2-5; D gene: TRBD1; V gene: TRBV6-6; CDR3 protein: CASRPGGPQETQYF; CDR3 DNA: TGTGCCAGCAGGCCAGGGGGCCCCCAAGAGACCCAGTACTTC
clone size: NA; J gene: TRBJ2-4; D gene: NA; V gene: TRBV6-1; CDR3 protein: CASRGPNIQYF; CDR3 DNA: TGTGCCAGCAGGGGACCCAACATTCAGTACTTC
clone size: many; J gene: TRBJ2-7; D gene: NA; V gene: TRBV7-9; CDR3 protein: CASSSPGPGDEQYF; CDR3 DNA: TGTGCCAGCAGCTCCCCGGGACCGGGCGACGAGCAGTACTTC
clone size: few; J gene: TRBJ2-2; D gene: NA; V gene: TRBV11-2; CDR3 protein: CASSLDGGGLDTGELFF; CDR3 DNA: TGTGCCAGCAGCTTAGACGGTGGGGGGCTGGACACCGGGGAGCTGTTTTTT
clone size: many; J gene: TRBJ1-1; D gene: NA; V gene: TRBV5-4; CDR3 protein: CASSADRGRAEAFF; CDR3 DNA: TGTGCCAGCAGCGCTGACAGAGGGAGAGCGGAAGCTTTCTTT
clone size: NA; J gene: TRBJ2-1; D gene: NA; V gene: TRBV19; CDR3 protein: CASSRRQVIHNEQFF; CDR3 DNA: TGTGCCAGTAGTCGCCGACAGGTTATCCACAATGAGCAGTTCTTC
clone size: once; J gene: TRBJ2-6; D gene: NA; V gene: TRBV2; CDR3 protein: CASSGVLGANVLTF; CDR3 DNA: TGTGCCAGCAGTGGGGTTCTTGGGGCCAACGTCCTGACTTTC
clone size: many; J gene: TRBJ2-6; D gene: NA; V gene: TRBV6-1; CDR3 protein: CASSRNVPGANVLTF; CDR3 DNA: TGTGCCAGCTCCCGAAACGTACCCGGGGCCAACGTCCTGACTTTC
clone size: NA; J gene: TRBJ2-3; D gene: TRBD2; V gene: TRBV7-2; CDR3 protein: CASSLEREGLTATHYF; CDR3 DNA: TGTGCCAGCAGCTTGGAGCGGGAGGGCCTCACAGCTACGCATTATTTT
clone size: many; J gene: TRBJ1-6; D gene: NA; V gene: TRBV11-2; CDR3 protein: CASSSPTAGESPLHF; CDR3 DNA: TGTGCCAGCAGCTCGCCGACAGCCGGCGAATCACCCCTCCACTTT
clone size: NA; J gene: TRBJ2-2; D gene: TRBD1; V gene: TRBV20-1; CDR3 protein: CSAQRTGGRTGELFF; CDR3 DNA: TGCAGTGCCCAGAGGACAGGGGGCAGGACCGGGGAGCTGTTTTTT
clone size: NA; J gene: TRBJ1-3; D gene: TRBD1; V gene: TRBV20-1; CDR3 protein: CSARGQGSGNTIYF; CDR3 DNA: TGCAGTGCTAGAGGACAGGGTTCTGGAAACACCATATATTTT
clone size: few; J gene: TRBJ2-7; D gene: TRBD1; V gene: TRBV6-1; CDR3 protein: CASRTWTGDIYEQYF; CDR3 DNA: TGTGCCAGCAGGACTTGGACAGGGGACATCTACGAGCAGTACTTC
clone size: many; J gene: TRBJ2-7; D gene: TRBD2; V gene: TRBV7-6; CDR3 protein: CASSLGGLAGINEQYF; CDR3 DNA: TGTGCCAGCAGCTTAGGGGGACTAGCGGGAATCAACGAGCAGTACTTC
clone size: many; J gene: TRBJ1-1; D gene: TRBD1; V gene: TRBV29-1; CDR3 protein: CSVEETGQGLTEAFF; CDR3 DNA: TGCAGCGTTGAAGAAACAGGACAGGGCCTCACTGAAGCTTTCTTT
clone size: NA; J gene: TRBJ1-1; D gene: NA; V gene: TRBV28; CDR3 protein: CASSLWRLDLKNTEAFF; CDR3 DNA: TGTGCCAGCAGTTTATGGCGCCTCGATTTGAAGAACACTGAAGCTTTCTTT
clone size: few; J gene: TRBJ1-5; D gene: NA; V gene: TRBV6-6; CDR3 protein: CASSYSTERNQPQHF; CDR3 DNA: TGTGCCAGCAGTTACTCAACAGAGCGCAATCAGCCCCAGCATTTT
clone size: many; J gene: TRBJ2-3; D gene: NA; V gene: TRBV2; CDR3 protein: CASSRGSTDTQYF; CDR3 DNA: TGTGCCAGCAGTCGGGGGAGCACAGATACGCAGTATTTT